This is a list of T cell receptor beta chains from one sample in a study of OX40 agonist ivuxolimab in advanced cancers. Method: immunoSEQ multiplex PCR; TCRdb's copy keeps in-frame clones and lacks some. The sample contains about 68,000 clones, about 90% of which appear only once. Here the sequenced sample was CD4+ or CD8+ T cells sorted from blood, taken in a trial of the OX40 agonist ivuxolimab. Receptor source: an adult with an advanced solid tumor such as melanoma, head and neck, liver or kidney cancer. Both conserved end residues are trimmed from each CDR3. Not every row has a clone size; where given, it reads once, few, many or a size class.

size | length | J | V | CDR3
- | 12 | TRBJ2-7 | TRBV27 | ASHAQGTRYEQY
- | 14 | TRBJ2-1 | TRBV5-1 | ASARLGEGGINEQF
few | 11 | TRBJ1-2 | TRBV6-1 | ASTGTGLPGYT
- | 17 | TRBJ2-7 | TRBV7-8 | ASSRPPLGSGSNSYEQY
- | 13 | TRBJ2-7 | TRBV7-9 | ASSARAPLTYEQY
- | 11 | TRBJ1-2 | TRBV29-1 | SVEGRGPYGYT
- | 11 | TRBJ2-4 | TRBV7-6 | ASSLVAGAIQY
- | 12 | TRBJ1-5 | TRBV19 | ASQDFISNQPQH
- | 12 | TRBJ2-7 | TRBV7-9 | ASSPGRISYEQY
- | 14 | TRBJ1-1 | TRBV9 | ASSEGPTLTYTEAF
once | 12 | TRBJ2-2 | TRBV9 | ASSLLAAAGELF
- | 12 | TRBJ2-2 | TRBV29-1 | SVEFRGHIGELF
- | 13 | TRBJ1-5 | TRBV2 | ASKRSWQDNQPQH
once | 12 | TRBJ2-7 | TRBV7-3 | ASSLRGSGYEQY
- | 13 | TRBJ2-7 | TRBV14 | ASSQLAGVTYEQY
- | 11 | TRBJ1-1 | TRBV9 | ASSAREGTEAF
- | 12 | TRBJ1-5 | TRBV28 | ASSLSRLNQPQH
- | 13 | TRBJ2-1 | TRBV19 | ASSIVRGLGNEQF
- | 14 | TRBJ2-7 | TRBV13 | ASSFREGVIPYEQY
- | 14 | TRBJ1-2 | TRBV11-2 | ASSFSGTPSNYGYT
few | 14 | TRBJ2-2 | TRBV9 | ASSVDLVGNTGELF
few | 17 | TRBJ1-1 | TRBV12-5 | ASGLVQVVDRVRDTEAF